These 10 T cell receptor delta chains were all obtained from the same sample, sequenced in a study of γδ T cells in repeated Plasmodium falciparum infection. Flow sorting of PBMC yielded separate Vgamma9/Vdelta2+ and Vdelta2-negative gammadelta T cell populations for bulk repertoire analysis. TCRdb reran clone calling via CATT on the multiplex PCR reads. The repertoire holds tens of thousands of delta-chain clones, with 0.95% to 1% as singletons. Sequencing input: gamma-delta T cells from blood. The receptor source for this set is a pool of human donors (malaria-infected and uninfected, not separated).

With regard to this clone: TCRdb's entry gives the protein of a much larger clone, which mismatches this DNA's translation at residue 20, likely from a read error; the protein reported here is translated from the DNA. The chain joins TRDV2 to TRDJ2, with 9 bases lining up with TRDD2. TCRdb gives no J gene; it was assigned here by matching the DNA to germline. The CDR3 totals 26 residues. The V segment lost 2 bases and the J segment 4 bases; nucleotides outside the gene matches: 37. Germline V gene lookup returns CDR1 GEAIGNYY and CDR2 EKD. Here the CDR3 DNA reads TGTGCCTGTGACAGAATCCCTTCCTACGGAGCCGGGAGTCCCATGGGACTAGGAGCTTCGACAGCACAACTCTTCTTT. This codes for CACDRIPSYGAGSPMGLGASTAQLFF.

This clone was seen a handful of times. The protein given by TCRdb reflects a much larger clone and differs at residue 15 from this DNA's translation, likely from a read error; the protein shown is the DNA's translation. V is TRDV1 and J is TRDJ1; 8 bases fit TRDD3. Assignment of the J gene here rests on matching the DNA to germline, because TCRdb gives none. The V gene's germline CDR1 is TSWWSYY and CDR2 QGS. With V trimmed by 0 bases and J by 3 bases, 21 bases remained unmatched. This CDR3 is 21 amino acids long. The CDR3 loop reads CALGELVVWGYCIRASDKLIF. DNA of the CDR3: TGTGCTCTTGGGGAACTAGTTGTTTGGGGATACTGTATCCGAGCCTCCGATAAACTCATCTTT.

This clone was recorded a few times. A read error likely explains why the TCRdb protein, taken from a much larger clone, differs from this DNA's translation at residue 13; the protein shown is translated from the DNA. CDR3 region: CALALGDTGVDKPIF. In nucleotides, the CDR3 is TGTGCTCTCGCCCTGGGGGATACGGGAGTTGATAAACCCATCTTT. Here the V gene is TRDV1, but the J gene went uncalled; whether TRDD3, the table's D call, matches the DNA was not checked. The CDR3 is made up of 15 amino acids. In germline, CDR1 is TSWWSYY, CDR2 QGS.

In regard to this clone: This sequence is one base from a far larger clone and is likely a read error. Other DNA sequences within the sample encode an identical CDR3. The CDR3 DNA is TGTGCCTGTGACACCGTAACCCCACTGGGGGACCGCTCCGGATTGCTCATCTTT. Its protein is CACDTVTPLGDRSGLLIF. No J gene was assigned, while the V gene was called as TRDV2; no DNA check was done on the table's D call, TRDD3. The CDR3 loop spans 18 amino acids. CDR1 and CDR2 from the germline V gene are GEAIGNYY and EKD.

This clone was counted only a few times. The TCRdb protein comes from a much larger clone and disagrees with this DNA's translation at residue 9, likely due to a read error; the protein given here is derived from the DNA. This rearrangement joins TRDV2 to TRDJ1; no clear D gene. TCRdb supplies no J gene; here it was assigned by aligning the nucleotide sequence to germline. Germline assignment: CDR1 GEAIGNYY and CDR2 EKD. The V end lost 1 base, the J end lost 3 bases, and 23 bases lay between the germline ends. This CDR3 contains 18 residues. The CDR3 protein is CACDTISMREKGSDKLIF. Here the CDR3 DNA reads TGTGCCTGTGACACGATTTCAATGAGGGAAAAAGGATCCGATAAACTCATCTTT.

This clone was counted at least ten times. The rearrangement uses TRDV2 and TRDJ1, with 9 positions matching TRDD3. No J segment appears in TCRdb, so it was assigned here by matching the sequence to germline. The CDR3 covers 16 residues. Germline-derived CDR1 and CDR2 are GEAIGNYY and EKD. Trimming cost V 4 bases and J 5 bases; bases outside gene matches: 13. CDR3 in amino acids: CACDPLLGEPIDKLIF. The CDR3 coding sequence is TGTGCCTGTGATCCCCTACTGGGGGAGCCCATTGATAAACTCATCTTT.

Turning to this clone: A far bigger clonotype differs at one base, so this is likely a read error. The sample contains more than one DNA sequence encoding this CDR3. The chain uses TRDV2 and TRDJ3; 10 bases agree with TRDD3. Because TCRdb records no J gene, it was assigned here through a match of the DNA to germline. With 1 base clipped from V and 0 bases from J, the junction kept 17 bases outside the gene matches. CDR1 and CDR2 from the germline V gene are GEAIGNYY and EKD. The CDR3 spans 23 residues. The CDR3, as DNA: TGTGCCTGTGACACGGGGAAGAGAACTGGGGGATCCGAAAGCTCCTGGGACACCCGACAGATGTTTTTC. This codes for CACDTGKRTGGSESSWDTRQMFF.

In the case of this clone: A read error is the likely source, as a far larger clone sits one nucleotide away. Additional DNA sequences in this sample encode the identical CDR3. The CDR3 region is CACDTITGGFNTDKLIF. The CDR3 DNA follows: TGCGCCTGTGACACTATTACTGGGGGATTTAACACCGATAAACTCATCTTT. The genes are TRDV2 and TRDJ1; 10 bases are a match to TRDD3. TCRdb does not report a J gene; here it was assigned by matching the DNA to germline references. The CDR3 totals 17 residues. Germline loops: CDR1 GEAIGNYY, CDR2 EKD.

A note on this clone: TCRdb pairs this DNA with a much larger clone's protein that differs at residue 12, likely a read error; the protein shown was translated from the DNA. The rearrangement links TRDV2 to TRDJ1; TRDD3 matches 10 bases. Here the J gene came from matching the DNA to germline, since TCRdb omits it. The CDR3 runs 18 residues. J lost 2 bases, V lost 1 base, and 12 bases had no gene match. Per germline, CDR1 GEAIGNYY and CDR2 EKD. The CDR3 is CACDTLQPLGDETDKLIF. The DNA for the CDR3 is TGTGCCTGTGACACTTTGCAGCCACTGGGGGATGAGACCGATAAACTCATCTTT.

The table lists this clone with many counts. A much larger clone lies one base from this, so it may be a read error. This sample includes further DNA sequences coding for the same CDR3. The CDR3 nucleotides read TGTGCTCTTGGGGAACTAAGGACCTACAACCGAACTGGGGGTTGCACCGATAAACTCATCTTC. Protein product: CALGELRTYNRTGGCTDKLIF. The chain joins TRDV1 to TRDJ1, with 8 bases matching TRDD3. The CDR3 has 21 amino acids. Germline CDR1 and CDR2: TSWWSYY and QGS.